The 27 T cell receptor beta chains in this list originate from one sample, sequenced in a study of T cell changes during pregnancy in multiple sclerosis. Method: immunoSEQ multiplex PCR; TCRdb's copy keeps in-frame clones and lacks some. The sample lists more than 95,000 clones, 85% to 95% occurring once. This sample comprised peripheral blood, obtained after pregnancy. The receptors here all came from a female donor with multiple sclerosis, enrolled in a pregnancy study.

This clone has only one observation. The V gene is TRBV5-8, the J gene TRBJ2-6; 9 bases are a match to TRBD2. CDR1 and CDR2 (germline): SGHTS, YDEGEE. The CDR3 has 18 amino acids. Trimming cost V 4 bases and J 0 bases; bases outside gene matches: 8. DNA for the CDR3: TGTGCCAGCAGCCAGGAGCGGGGGGCCTTCTCTGGGGCCAACGTCCTGACTTTC. Its protein is CASSQERGAFSGANVLTF.

The chain is built from TRBV28 and TRBJ1-1; TRBD1 is a possible D gene (5 bases). The V end lost 5 bases, the J end lost 2 bases, and 12 bases lay between the germline ends. Germline CDR1 MDHEN, CDR2 SYDVKM. The CDR3 covers 14 residues. The CDR3 sequence: CASSIAGLNTEAFF. The DNA for the CDR3 is TGTGCCAGCAGTATCGCGGGACTAAACACTGAAGCTTTCTTT.

This chain links TRBV23-1 with TRBJ1-5, with TRBD1 as a possible D gene (6 bases). TRBV23-1 qualifies as an ORF whose function is uncertain. The V gene lost 2 bases and the J gene lost 8 bases, with 25 bases spanning the gap. There are 18 residues in the CDR3. The CDR3, as DNA: TGCGCCAGCAGTCAAGTGGACAGAGTTTCCTTTGGGATCAAGCCCCAGCATTTT. It translates to CASSQVDRVSFGIKPQHF.

This rearrangement joins TRBV2 to TRBJ1-5; 9 bases agree with TRBD1. The CDR3 is 15 amino acids. V was clipped by 6 bases and J by 5 bases; unmatched bases: 8. Per the germline V gene, CDR1 is SNHLY and CDR2 is FYNNEI. This CDR3 is CASRADRGHDQPQHF. The CDR3 region has the DNA TGTGCCAGCAGGGCGGACAGGGGCCATGATCAGCCCCAGCATTTT.

CDR3 sequence reads: CASSPPQGITEAFF. CDR3 in DNA: TGTGCCAGCAGCCCTCCCCAGGGTATCACTGAAGCTTTCTTT. The chain joins TRBV7-9 to TRBJ1-1; perhaps TRBD1 as D (5 bases). Trimming stripped 5 bases from V and 4 bases from J, with 14 bases between. Germline V gene sequence: CDR1 SEHNR, CDR2 FQNEAQ (reference sequence). CDR3 length: 14 residues.

The chain uses TRBV2 and TRBJ1-2; D perhaps matches TRBD1 (5 bases). V lost 3 bases and J 7 bases, leaving 21 bases between the germline ends. CDR1 and CDR2 from the germline V gene are SNHLY and FYNNEI. The CDR3 has 16 residues. The DNA of the CDR3 is TGTGCCAGCAGTGATTTATGGGACTCCAACGAGCGTGGCTACACCTTC. Translation: CASSDLWDSNERGYTF.

This chain links TRBV9 with TRBJ2-7; the match to TRBD2 covers 8 bases. From germline, CDR1 is SGDLS and CDR2 YYNGEE. With 0 bases clipped from V and 3 bases from J, the junction kept 5 bases outside the gene matches. The CDR3 is 15 residues long. Here the CDR3 reads CASSVGRGGNYEQYF. The DNA for the CDR3 is TGTGCCAGCAGCGTAGGCCGGGGGGGAAACTACGAGCAGTACTTC.

The rearrangement uses TRBV6-6 and TRBJ1-4; D perhaps matches TRBD1 (6 bases). CDR3 length: 14 amino acids. V was trimmed by 5 bases and J by 10 bases, leaving 17 bases between them. From germline, CDR1 is MNHNY and CDR2 SVGAGI (reference sequence). The CDR3 region has the DNA TGTGCCAGCAGTCATATTAGGGAGGGGGGAAAACTGTTTTTT. It specifies CASSHIREGGKLFF.

This chain uses TRBV19 with TRBJ1-1, with 7 bases matching TRBD1. Germline values: CDR1 LNHDA, CDR2 SQIVND (reference sequence). There are 14 residues in the CDR3. The ends lost 4 bases at V and 5 bases at J; junction bases unmatched: 7. The CDR3 loop is CASSNRGEGTEAFF. The CDR3 DNA sequence: TGTGCCAGTAGTAACAGGGGCGAGGGGACTGAAGCTTTCTTT.

This rearrangement joins TRBV5-1 to TRBJ2-5; D gene unclear. Germline V gives CDR1 SGHRS, CDR2 YFSETQ. This CDR3 comprises 12 residues. V was shortened by 3 bases and J by 2 bases, with 5 bases between the two germline ends. The chain's CDR3 is CASSYRQETQYF. The CDR3 DNA reads as TGCGCCAGCAGCTATCGGCAAGAGACCCAGTACTTC.

This chain links TRBV19 with TRBJ1-2, with 8 bases lining up with TRBD1. This CDR3 spans 15 amino acids. Germline V CDR1 and CDR2: LNHDA, SQIVND (reference sequence). With 3 bases clipped from V and 1 base from J, the junction kept 4 bases outside the gene matches. The CDR3 is CASSMDREGNYGYTF. CDR3 bases: TGTGCCAGTAGTATGGACAGGGAGGGTAACTATGGCTACACCTTC.

In this sample, this clone turned up a few times. The V gene is TRBV4-3, the J gene TRBJ2-1; TRBD1 aligns across 7 bases. Germline V CDR1 and CDR2: LGHNA, YSLEER. CDR3 size: 14 residues. After removal of 1 base from V and 5 bases from J, the junction contained 2 bases not matched to a gene. Here the CDR3 DNA reads TGCGCCAGCAGCCAAGTGGGGACAGACAATGAGCAGTTCTTC. The encoded protein is CASSQVGTDNEQFF.

This chain uses TRBV11-2 with TRBJ2-7; 7 bases match TRBD1. V gave up 6 bases and J gave up 4 bases; unmatched junction bases: 6. The CDR3 runs to 13 residues. Germline V gives CDR1 SGHAT, CDR2 FQNNGV. CDR3 region: CASSLGTDYEQYF. CDR3 bases: TGTGCCAGCAGTCTCGGGACAGATTACGAGCAGTACTTC.

This chain connects TRBV9 to TRBJ2-1, with 11 bases aligning to TRBD2. Germline assignment: CDR1 SGDLS and CDR2 YYNGEE. V dropped 0 bases and J dropped 6; count of bases not matched to a gene: 8. The CDR3 runs 17 residues. The chain's CDR3 is CASSVGERLAGFNEQFF. DNA for the CDR3: TGTGCCAGCAGCGTAGGAGAACGACTAGCGGGATTCAATGAGCAGTTCTTC.

The CDR3 nucleotides read TGTGCCAGCAGTTCTTGGACAGGGGGCACAGATACGCAGTATTTT. This codes for CASSSWTGGTDTQYF. The chain has TRBV6-5 and TRBJ2-3; the match to TRBD1 covers 9 bases. The V gene end was trimmed by 4 bases and the J gene end by 1 base; junction bases not matched to a gene: 3. Germline loops: CDR1 MNHEY, CDR2 SVGAGI. The CDR3 is 15 residues long.

The chain couples TRBV13 to TRBJ2-7; 7 nucleotides match TRBD1. The CDR3 has 17 amino acids. V dropped 3 bases and J dropped 2; count of bases not matched to a gene: 13. The V gene's germline CDR1 is PRHDT and CDR2 FYEKMQ (reference sequence). CDR3 region: CASSFGIPGQTTYEQYF. The DNA of the CDR3 is TGTGCCAGCAGCTTTGGAATCCCGGGACAGACGACCTACGAGCAGTACTTC.

The chain is built from TRBV7-2 and TRBJ2-5, with TRBD1 matching 9 bases. From germline, CDR1 is SGHTA and CDR2 FQGNSA. The CDR3 contains 16 residues. Losses at the gene ends were 4 bases for V and 2 bases for J; bases not matched to a gene: 8. The CDR3 nucleotides are TGTGCCAGCAGCTCAAATCCTGGACAGGGGCAAGAGACCCAGTACTTC. This gives the protein CASSSNPGQGQETQYF.

The chain uses TRBV2 and TRBJ1-5; D may be TRBD1 (6 bases). Germline V CDR1 and CDR2: SNHLY, FYNNEI. CDR3 length: 17 amino acids. The germline V and J ends were trimmed by 6 bases and 0 bases, with 18 bases remaining between them. The CDR3 spells CASRYDTGSYSNQPQHF. For the CDR3, the DNA is TGTGCCAGCAGGTACGATACAGGGTCGTATAGCAATCAGCCCCAGCATTTT. Full variable domain (remainder filled in from reference TRBV2 and TRBJ1-5): EPEVTQTPSHQVTQMGQEVILRCVPISNHLYFYWYRQILGQKVEFLVSFYNNEISEKSEIFDDQFSVERPDGSNFTLKIRSTKLEDSAMYFCASRYDTGSYSNQPQHFGDGTRLSIL.

In this sample, this clone turned up once. The rearrangement links TRBV18 to TRBJ1-1; D remains unclear. Between the trimmed V and J ends, which lost 5 bases and 0 bases, there was a span of 10 bases. The CDR3 is 14 residues long. Germline values: CDR1 KGHSH, CDR2 LQKENI. The CDR3 DNA reads TGTGCCAGCTCAGTACAGCCCCTGAACACTGAAGCTTTCTTT. This codes for CASSVQPLNTEAFF.

This rearrangement joins TRBV9 to TRBJ2-5; TRBD1 agrees at 8 bases. J was trimmed by 5 bases and V by 0 bases; bases with no gene match: 9. Germline V gene lookup returns CDR1 SGDLS and CDR2 YYNGEE. The CDR3 is 16 residues long. In nucleotides, the CDR3 is TGTGCCAGCAGCGTAGGGTTTGACAGGGGATGGGAGACCCAGTACTTC. Translating gives CASSVGFDRGWETQYF.

The V and J genes are TRBV21-1 and TRBJ2-7; no check of the table's D call, TRBD2, against the DNA was made. TRBV21-1 is designated a pseudogene. The length of the CDR3 is 16 residues. The CDR3 DNA reads TGTGCCAGCAGCAAAGCCCTAGCGGAATGCTCCTACGAGCAGTACTTC. Protein: CASSKALAECSYEQYF.

The chain joins TRBV7-9 to TRBJ1-2; D perhaps matches TRBD1 (6 bases). CDR1 SEHNR and CDR2 FQNEAQ come from the germline V gene (reference sequence). The CDR3 consists of 15 residues. Trimming cost V 1 base and J 4 bases, with 13 bases left between them. CDR3 sequence reads: CASSLVVGAGYGYTF. The CDR3 DNA reads TGTGCCAGCAGCTTAGTGGTGGGGGCAGGCTATGGCTACACCTTC.

CDR3 sequence (DNA): TGTGCCAGCAGTTTGACTAGCGGAGGGAGGAATGAGCAGTTCTTC. It encodes CASSLTSGGRNEQFF. The V call is TRBV28, the J call TRBJ2-1; 9 nucleotides align to TRBD2. The junction had 7 bases not matched to a gene; V was cut back by 3 bases and J by 7 bases. The CDR3 consists of 15 residues. Germline V CDR1 and CDR2: MDHEN, SYDVKM. Combining the CDR3 with reference TRBV28 and TRBJ2-1 gives the whole variable domain DVKVTQSSRYLVKRTGEKVFLECVQDMDHENMFWYRQDPGLGLRLIYFSYDVKMKEKGDIPEGYSVSREKKERFSLILESASTNQTSMYLCASSLTSGGRNEQFFGPGTRLTVL.

The chain employs TRBV4-1 and TRBJ2-1; D might be TRBD1 (5 bases). The CDR3 spans 13 residues. Germline lookup yields CDR1 MGHRA and CDR2 YSYEKL. Between the trimmed V and J ends, which lost 5 bases and 10 bases, there was a span of 15 bases. CDR3 in DNA: TGCGCCAGCAGCTCCTTACAGGATTTGGAGCAGTTCTTC. It codes for CASSSLQDLEQFF.

Written as DNA, the CDR3 is TGCGCCAGCAGCCAAGGACAGGGGGCTGTGGATACGCAGTATTTT. It specifies CASSQGQGAVDTQYF. The gene calls are TRBV5-1 and TRBJ2-3; TRBD1 matches 11 bases. In germline, CDR1 is SGHRS, CDR2 YFSETQ. V dropped 4 bases and J dropped 6; count of bases not matched to a gene: 7. The CDR3 length is 15 residues.

This clone was recorded a few times. The chain employs TRBV5-1 and TRBJ2-5, with 8 bases matching TRBD2. J gave up 5 bases and V 4 bases, and 10 bases lay outside the gene matches. CDR1 and CDR2 (germline): SGHRS, YFSETQ. This CDR3 comprises 15 residues. Here the CDR3 reads CASSPAGLERETQYF. The CDR3 nucleotides are TGCGCCAGCAGCCCAGCGGGACTAGAAAGGGAGACCCAGTACTTC. Together with reference TRBV5-1 and TRBJ2-5, the CDR3 gives the full variable domain: KAGVTQTPRYLIKTRGQQVTLSCSPISGHRSVSWYQQTPGQGLQFLFEYFSETQRNKGNFPGRFSGRQFSNSRSEMNVSTLELGDSALYLCASSPAGLERETQYFGPGTRLLVL.

V gene TRBV4-3 combines with J gene TRBJ1-1, with 7 bases fitting TRBD1. CDR3 size: 12 residues. Looked up from germline, CDR1 is LGHNA and CDR2 is YSLEER. The V segment lost 4 bases and the J segment 10 bases; nucleotides outside the gene matches: 6. DNA for the CDR3: TGCGCCAGCAGCCTAGGGGGCGGGCTAGCTTTCTTT. It yields the protein CASSLGGGLAFF.